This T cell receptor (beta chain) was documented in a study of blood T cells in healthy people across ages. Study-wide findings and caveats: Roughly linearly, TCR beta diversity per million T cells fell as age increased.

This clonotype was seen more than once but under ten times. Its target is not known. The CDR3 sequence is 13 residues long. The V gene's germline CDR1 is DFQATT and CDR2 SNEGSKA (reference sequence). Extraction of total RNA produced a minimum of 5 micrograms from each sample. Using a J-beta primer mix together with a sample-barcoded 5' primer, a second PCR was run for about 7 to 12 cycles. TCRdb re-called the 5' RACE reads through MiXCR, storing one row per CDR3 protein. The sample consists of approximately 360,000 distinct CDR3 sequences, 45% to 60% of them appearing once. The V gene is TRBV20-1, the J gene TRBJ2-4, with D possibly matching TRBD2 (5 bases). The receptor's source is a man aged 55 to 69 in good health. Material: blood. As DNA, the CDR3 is TGCAGCCTTGCTAGCCCCAACGTTGACATTCAGTACTTC. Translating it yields CSLASPNVDIQYF.